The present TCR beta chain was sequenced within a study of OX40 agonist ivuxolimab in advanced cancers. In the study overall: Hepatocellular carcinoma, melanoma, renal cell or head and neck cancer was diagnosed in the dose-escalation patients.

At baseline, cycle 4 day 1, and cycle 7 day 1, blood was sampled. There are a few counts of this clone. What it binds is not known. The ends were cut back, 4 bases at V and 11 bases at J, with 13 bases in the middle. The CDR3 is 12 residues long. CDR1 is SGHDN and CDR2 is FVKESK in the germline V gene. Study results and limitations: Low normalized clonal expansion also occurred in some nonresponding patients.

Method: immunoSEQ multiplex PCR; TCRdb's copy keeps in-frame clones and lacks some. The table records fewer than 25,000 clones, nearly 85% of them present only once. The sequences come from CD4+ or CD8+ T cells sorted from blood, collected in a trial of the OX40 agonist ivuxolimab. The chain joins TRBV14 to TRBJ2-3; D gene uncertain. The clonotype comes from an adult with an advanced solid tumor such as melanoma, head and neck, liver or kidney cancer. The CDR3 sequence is CASSPHPSMQYF. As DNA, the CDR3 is TGTGCCAGCAGCCCCCACCCCTCCATGCAGTATTTT. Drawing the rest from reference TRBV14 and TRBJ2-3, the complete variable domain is EAGVTQFPSHSVIEKGQTVTLRCDPISGHDNLYWYRRVMGKEIKFLLHFVKESKQDESGMPNNRFLAERTGGTYSTLKVQPAELEDSGVYFCASSPHPSMQYFGPGTRLTVL.